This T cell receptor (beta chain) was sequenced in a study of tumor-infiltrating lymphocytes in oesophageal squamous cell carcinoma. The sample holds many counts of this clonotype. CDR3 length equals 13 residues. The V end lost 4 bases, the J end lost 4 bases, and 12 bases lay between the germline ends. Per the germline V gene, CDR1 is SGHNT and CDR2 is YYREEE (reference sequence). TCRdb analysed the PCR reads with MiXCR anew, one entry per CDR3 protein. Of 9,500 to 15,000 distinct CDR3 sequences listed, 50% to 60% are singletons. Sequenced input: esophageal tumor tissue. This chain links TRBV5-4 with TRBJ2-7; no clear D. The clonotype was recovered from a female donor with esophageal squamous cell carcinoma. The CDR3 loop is CASSLPDGYEQYF. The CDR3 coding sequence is TGTGCCAGCAGCCTCCCGGACGGTTACGAGCAGTACTTC.